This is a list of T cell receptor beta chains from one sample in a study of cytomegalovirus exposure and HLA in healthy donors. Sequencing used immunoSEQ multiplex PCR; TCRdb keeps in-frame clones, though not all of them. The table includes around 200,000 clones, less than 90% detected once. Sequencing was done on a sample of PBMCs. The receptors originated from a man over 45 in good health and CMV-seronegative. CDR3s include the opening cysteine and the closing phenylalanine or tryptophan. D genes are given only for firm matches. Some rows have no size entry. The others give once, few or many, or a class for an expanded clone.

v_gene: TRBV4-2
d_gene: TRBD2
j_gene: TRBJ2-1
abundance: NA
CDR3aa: CASSPSGRPYNEQFF
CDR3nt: TGTGCCAGCAGCCCGAGCGGGAGGCCTTACAATGAGCAGTTCTTC

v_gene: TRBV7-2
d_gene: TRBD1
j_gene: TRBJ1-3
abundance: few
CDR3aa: CASSRQGALGNTIYF
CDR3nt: TGTGCCAGCAGTCGTCAGGGGGCACTTGGAAACACCATATATTTT

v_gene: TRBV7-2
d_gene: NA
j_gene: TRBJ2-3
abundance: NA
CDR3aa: CASSLGGLGTDTQYF
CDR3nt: TGTGCCAGCAGCTTAGGAGGGTTAGGGACAGATACGCAGTATTTT

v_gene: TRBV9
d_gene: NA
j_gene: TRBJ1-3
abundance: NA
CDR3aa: CASSPQQGRNTIYF
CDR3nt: TGTGCCAGCAGCCCCCAACAGGGCAGAAACACCATATATTTT

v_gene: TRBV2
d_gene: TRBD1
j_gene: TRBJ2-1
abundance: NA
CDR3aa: CASIGQGAPGEQFF
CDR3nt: TGTGCCAGCATTGGACAGGGGGCTCCCGGGGAGCAGTTCTTC

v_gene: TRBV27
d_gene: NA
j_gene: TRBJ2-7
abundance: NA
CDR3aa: CASFPHRTGTIYEQYF
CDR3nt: TGTGCCAGCTTCCCCCACCGAACAGGCACGATCTACGAGCAGTACTTC

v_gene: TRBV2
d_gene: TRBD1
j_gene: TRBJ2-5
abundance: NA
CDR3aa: CASSVRTGQETQYF
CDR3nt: TGTGCCAGCAGTGTAAGGACAGGGCAAGAGACCCAGTACTTC

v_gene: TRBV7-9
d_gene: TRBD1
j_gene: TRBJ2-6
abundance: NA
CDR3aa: CASSVRDRENSGANVLTF
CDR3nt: TGTGCCAGCAGCGTTCGGGACAGGGAGAACTCTGGGGCCAACGTCCTGACTTTC

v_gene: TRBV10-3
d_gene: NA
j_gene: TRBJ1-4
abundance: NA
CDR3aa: CAISDRGAGEKLFF
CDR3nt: TGTGCCATCAGTGACAGGGGAGCAGGTGAAAAACTGTTTTTT

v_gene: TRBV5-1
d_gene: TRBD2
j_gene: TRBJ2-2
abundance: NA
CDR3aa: CASSLAGTSGSNTGELFF
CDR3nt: TGCGCCAGCAGCTTGGCCGGGACTAGCGGATCGAACACCGGGGAGCTGTTTTTT

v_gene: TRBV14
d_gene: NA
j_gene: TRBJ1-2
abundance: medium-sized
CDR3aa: CASSQVGGWNYGYTF
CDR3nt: TGTGCCAGCAGCCAAGTCGGAGGGTGGAACTATGGCTACACCTTC